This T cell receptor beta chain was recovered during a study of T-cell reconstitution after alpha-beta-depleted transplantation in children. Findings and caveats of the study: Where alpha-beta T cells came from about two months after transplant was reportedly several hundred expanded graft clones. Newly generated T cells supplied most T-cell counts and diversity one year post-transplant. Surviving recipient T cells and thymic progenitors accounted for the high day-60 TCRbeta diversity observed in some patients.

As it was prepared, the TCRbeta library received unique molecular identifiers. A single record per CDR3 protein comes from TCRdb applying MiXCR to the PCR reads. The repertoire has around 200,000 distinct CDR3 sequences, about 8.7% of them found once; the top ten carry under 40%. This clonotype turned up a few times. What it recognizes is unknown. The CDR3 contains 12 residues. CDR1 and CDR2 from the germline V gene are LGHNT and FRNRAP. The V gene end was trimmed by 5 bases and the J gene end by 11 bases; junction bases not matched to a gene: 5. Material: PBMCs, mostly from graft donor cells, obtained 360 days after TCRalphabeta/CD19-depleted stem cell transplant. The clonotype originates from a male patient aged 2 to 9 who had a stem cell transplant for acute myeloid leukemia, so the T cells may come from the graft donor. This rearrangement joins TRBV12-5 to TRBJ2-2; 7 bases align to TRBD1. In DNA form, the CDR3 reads TGTGCTAGTGGTCTCCGGACAGGAGAGCTGTTTTTT. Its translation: CASGLRTGELFF.